This TCR beta chain was sequenced in a study of regulatory T cells in long-lasting Graves disease. Study summary: Persistence in Graves' disease required over 5 years of antithyroid drugs plus positive TSH receptor antibodies.

Combining iRepertoire HTBI primers with Arm-PCR of CDR3 regions, the authors built TCR beta libraries. A single record per CDR3 protein comes from TCRdb applying MiXCR to the multiplex PCR reads. The table records fewer than 600,000 distinct CDR3 sequences, less than 25% of them present only once. The CDR3 runs to 16 residues. Germline V CDR1 and CDR2: SEHNR, FQNEAQ (reference sequence). Study-level results: There were preferences for TRBV28, TRBJ1-2 and TRBJ2-5 in persistent disease.

This clonotype came up a few times. As yet, its antigen is unknown. This sequence may be a read error, since a much larger clone differs from it by one base. Time point given: persistent/refractory GD, antithyroid drugs over 5 years with positive TRAb. RNA from PBMCs was the source of the TCR library. EDTA tubes received approximately 10 milliliters of collected peripheral blood. Source: peripheral blood mononuclear cells (PBMCs), taken when the disease was refractory, from a patient treated with antithyroid drugs. The TCR was taken from a female donor with Graves disease. This chain links TRBV7-9 with TRBJ1-1; D ambiguous. The CDR3 is CASSLNRRGKGTEASF. DNA of the CDR3: TGTGCCAGCAGCTTAAATCGACGGGGAAAGGGCACTGAAGCTTCCTTT.